The next 30 T cell receptor beta chains were all read from a single sample in a study of vaccination effects on CD4 cells after COVID-19. Data came from immunoSEQ multiplex PCR; TCRdb stores just in-frame clones and leaves some out. The profile shows around 63,000 clones, less than 80% of them singletons. No antigen is known for these receptors. Antigen-specific CD4+ T cell clonotypes were called by their expansion after viral peptide-pool culture in ViraFEST. Scientists isolated CD4+ T cells after a roughly ten-day culture period ended. Each vaccine recipient was nucleocapsid antibody negative and had no prior SARS-CoV-2 infection. This specimen consisted of CD4+ T cells from PBMCs cultured with HCoV-OC43 spike peptides, obtained before COVID-19 vaccination. Subset given: HCoV-OC43 spike overlapping peptide pool stimulation. These receptors originate from a human donor who received a COVID-19 vaccine.

The chain links TRBV5-1 to TRBJ2-5; 10 nucleotides align to TRBD2. Germline lookup yields CDR1 SGHRS and CDR2 YFSETQ. The CDR3 totals 16 residues. The J segment lost 5 bases and the V segment lost 0 bases, leaving 7 bases of the junction unmatched. The CDR3 sequence is CASSLASGGLRETQYF. CDR3 nucleotides: TGCGCCAGCAGCTTGGCTAGCGGGGGTCTTCGGGAGACCCAGTACTTC.

The chain is built from TRBV11-2 and TRBJ2-3; TRBD1 agrees at 7 bases. The CDR3 length is 15 residues. The trim removed 2 bases at V and 4 bases at J, leaving 6 bases unmatched. CDR1 is SGHAT and CDR2 is FQNNGV in the germline V gene. CDR3 nucleotide sequence: TGTGCCAGCAGCTTAACAGGGGTGTTGGCAGATACGCAGTATTTT. This encodes CASSLTGVLADTQYF.

The sample holds one count of this clone. The chain recombines TRBV3-1 (or the pseudogene TRBV3-2) with TRBJ2-1; no clear D gene. Germline V CDR1 and CDR2: LGHDT, YNNKEL (reference sequence). V was clipped by 2 bases and J by 10 bases, with 9 bases between them. The CDR3 is 12 amino acids. The CDR3, as DNA: TGTGCCAGCAGCCAACCCACCTCGGAGCAGTTCTTC. This gives the protein CASSQPTSEQFF.

V and J are TRBV5-1 and TRBJ1-1, with D possibly matching TRBD1 (5 bases). In germline, CDR1 is SGHRS, CDR2 YFSETQ. Trimming left V 0 bases short and J 1 base short, with 10 bases between. The CDR3 length is 15 residues. CDR3 nucleotides: TGCGCCAGCAGCTTGGTCCCGGGGCCGAACACTGAAGCTTTCTTT. Its protein product is CASSLVPGPNTEAFF.

The chain links TRBV6-5 to TRBJ2-7; 7 positions agree with TRBD1. This CDR3 contains 14 residues. Looked up from germline, CDR1 is MNHEY and CDR2 is SVGAGI. V dropped 10 bases and J dropped 3; count of bases not matched to a gene: 12. CDR3: CATLALRDSYEQYV. The CDR3 nucleotides read TGTGCCACGTTAGCATTACGGGACAGCTACGAGCAGTACGTC.

V usage is TRBV6-1 and J usage is TRBJ1-2, with D unclear. V lost 2 bases to trimming and J lost 7 bases, with 11 bases between them. This CDR3 has 13 residues. The V gene's germline CDR1 is MNHNS and CDR2 SASEGT. The CDR3 nucleotides read TGTGCCAGCAGTGAACTAGGGTGGGGTGGCTACACCTTC. It specifies CASSELGWGGYTF.

This chain uses TRBV19 with TRBJ1-5; D not certain. The ends were cut back, 2 bases at V and 5 bases at J, with 7 bases in the middle. The length of the CDR3 is 13 residues. The germline V gene encodes CDR1 LNHDA and CDR2 SQIVND (reference sequence). For the CDR3, the DNA is TGTGCCAGTAGTATAAGGATGGATCAGCCCCAGCATTTT. The encoded protein is CASSIRMDQPQHF.

This clone has a single count. V gene TRBV4-1 combines with J gene TRBJ2-7; no definite D call. This CDR3 contains 13 residues. Germline lookup yields CDR1 MGHRA and CDR2 YSYEKL. Deletions cut 1 base from V and 3 bases from J, with 7 bases between. The CDR3 is CASSQVGDYEQYV. For the CDR3, the DNA is TGCGCCAGCAGCCAAGTAGGAGACTACGAGCAGTACGTC.

This clone has only a few counts. The chain links TRBV3-1 (or the pseudogene TRBV3-2) to TRBJ1-3; D perhaps matches TRBD1 (6 bases). The CDR3 has 14 residues. Germline CDR1 reads LGHDT; CDR2 reads YNNKEL (reference sequence). The V end was cut by 6 bases, the J end by 7 bases, with 16 bases between. The CDR3 DNA reads as TGTGCCAGCAGACGTACAGGGTTTAGGAACACCATATATTTT. The encoded protein is CASRRTGFRNTIYF.

This chain uses TRBV7-2 with TRBJ2-1; D perhaps matches TRBD2 (5 bases). The CDR3 runs to 16 residues. Germline-derived CDR1 and CDR2 are SGHTA and FQGNSA. Trimming removed 1 base from V and 3 bases from J, with 13 bases in between. The CDR3 DNA follows: TGTGCCAGCAGCTTAGAATCCGGGGTTATCTACAATGAGCAGTTCTTC. Protein: CASSLESGVIYNEQFF. The whole variable domain, remainder taken from reference TRBV7-2 and TRBJ2-1, is GAGVSQSPSNKVTEKGKDVELRCDPISGHTALYWYRQSLGQGLEFLIYFQGNSAPDKSGLPSDRFSAERTGGSVSTLTIQRTQQEDSAVYLCASSLESGVIYNEQFFGPGTRLTVL.

V and J are TRBV9 and TRBJ2-5; D might be TRBD1 or TRBD2, each matching 5 bases. V gave up 3 bases and J gave up 8 bases, with 14 bases separating them. CDR3 length: 13 amino acids. Germline V gives CDR1 SGDLS, CDR2 YYNGEE. The CDR3 loop is CASSAILRGTQYF. CDR3 nucleotide sequence: TGTGCCAGCAGCGCCATCCTGAGGGGAACCCAGTACTTC.

The chain combines TRBV3-1 (or the pseudogene TRBV3-2) with TRBJ2-2; 10 bases are a match to TRBD1. Trimming took 4 bases from V and 0 from J; bases not matched to a gene: 5. The CDR3 totals 17 residues. CDR1 and CDR2 (germline): LGHDT, YNNKEL (reference sequence). CDR3 sequence: CASSLGGQGANTGELFF. The CDR3 DNA follows: TGTGCCAGCAGCCTAGGCGGACAGGGGGCGAACACCGGGGAGCTGTTTTTT.

The chain employs TRBV19 and TRBJ1-5, with a possible D match to TRBD1 (5 bases). Germline V gene sequence: CDR1 LNHDA, CDR2 SQIVND (reference sequence). This CDR3 is built from 14 residues. V was trimmed by 5 bases and J by 3 bases, leaving 11 bases between them. Here the CDR3 DNA reads TGTGCCAGTAGTCAGGGACGGGACAATCAGCCCCAGCATTTT. Encoded protein: CASSQGRDNQPQHF.

V and J are TRBV4-3 and TRBJ2-1; TRBD1 might be the D (5 bases). CDR3 length equals 13 residues. The V end was cut by 2 bases, the J end by 4 bases, with 6 bases between. Germline values: CDR1 LGHNA, CDR2 YSLEER. CDR3 coding DNA: TGCGCCAGCAGCCAACCAGGGTACAATGAGCAGTTCTTC. It is translated as CASSQPGYNEQFF.

The chain links TRBV24-1 to TRBJ1-2, with 7 positions matching TRBD1. This CDR3 is built from 14 residues. Trimming took 5 bases from V and 4 from J; bases not matched to a gene: 6. Per the germline V gene, CDR1 is KGHDR and CDR2 is SFDVKD. The CDR3 bases are TGTGCCACCAGTGTTAACAGGGGTTCCTATGGCTACACCTTC. Amino acids: CATSVNRGSYGYTF.

This clone was counted between two and nine times. CDR3 coding DNA: TGTGCCAGCAGCCCGACGGGAGCGGGGGTTAACAATGAGCAGTTCTTC. This gives the protein CASSPTGAGVNNEQFF. The chain links TRBV7-6 to TRBJ2-1; 8 nucleotides match TRBD2. In germline, CDR1 is SGHVS, CDR2 FNYEAQ. With V trimmed by 5 bases and J by 5 bases, 11 bases remained unmatched. The CDR3 consists of 16 residues.

V and J are TRBV2 and TRBJ2-1; TRBD1 is a possible D gene (6 bases). The CDR3 has 13 residues. Per germline, CDR1 SNHLY and CDR2 FYNNEI. Between the trimmed V and J ends, which lost 6 bases and 7 bases, there was a span of 13 bases. CDR3 bases: TGTGCCAGCAGAAGGACAGTGGTGAATGAGCAGTTCTTC. It is translated as CASRRTVVNEQFF. Drawing the rest from reference TRBV2 and TRBJ2-1, the complete variable domain is EPEVTQTPSHQVTQMGQEVILRCVPISNHLYFYWYRQILGQKVEFLVSFYNNEISEKSEIFDDQFSVERPDGSNFTLKIRSTKLEDSAMYFCASRRTVVNEQFFGPGTRLTVL.

The CDR3 is CASSPGQISGNTIYF. The DNA of the CDR3 is TGTGCCAGCTCACCGGGACAGATCTCTGGAAACACCATATATTTT. The chain couples TRBV18 to TRBJ1-3; 7 bases align to TRBD1. Losses at the gene ends were 3 bases for V and 0 bases for J; bases not matched to a gene: 2. Germline V gives CDR1 KGHSH, CDR2 LQKENI. This CDR3 has 15 residues.

The rearrangement joins TRBV18 to TRBJ1-1; unclear D gene. The germline V and J ends were trimmed by 4 bases and 1 base, with 10 bases remaining between them. Germline loops: CDR1 KGHSH, CDR2 LQKENI. The CDR3 consists of 14 residues. The CDR3 loop reads CASSLKGRNTEAFF. The CDR3 region has the DNA TGTGCCAGCTCACTGAAGGGCCGGAACACTGAAGCTTTCTTT. Full variable domain (rest looked up from reference TRBV18 and TRBJ1-1): NAGVMQNPRHLVRRRGQEARLRCSPMKGHSHVYWYRQLPEEGLKFMVYLQKENIIDESGMPKERFSAEFPKEGPSILRIQQVVRGDSAAYFCASSLKGRNTEAFFGQGTRLTVV.

This clone was observed a few times. The CDR3 coding sequence is TGTGCCAGCAGTCGGGACGACACTGAAGCTTTCTTT. As protein: CASSRDDTEAFF. V and J are TRBV6-2 or TRBV6-3 and TRBJ1-1; the D gene is possibly TRBD1 (5 bases). The CDR3 length is 12 residues. Deletions cut 5 bases from V and 3 bases from J, with 7 bases between. The germline V gene encodes CDR1 MNHEY and CDR2 SVGEGT.

This chain's CDR3 is CAWSVQGLPNQPQHF. Written as DNA, the CDR3 is TGTGCCTGGAGTGTACAGGGGCTCCCCAATCAGCCCCAGCATTTT. The V gene is TRBV30, the J gene TRBJ1-5, with 7 bases that match TRBD1. The V gene end was trimmed by 0 bases and the J gene end by 3 bases; junction bases not matched to a gene: 5. Germline CDR1 reads GTSNPN; CDR2 reads SVGIG (reference sequence). The length of the CDR3 is 15 residues.

The chain recombines TRBV3-1 (or the pseudogene TRBV3-2) with TRBJ2-5; 8 nucleotides match TRBD2. The CDR3 is 15 residues long. J was trimmed by 5 bases and V by 1 base; bases with no gene match: 6. Germline V gene sequence: CDR1 LGHDT, CDR2 YNNKEL (reference sequence). The CDR3 sequence: CASSQGGGGRETQYF. The CDR3 bases are TGTGCCAGCAGCCAAGGAGGCGGGGGGAGGGAGACCCAGTACTTC.

Only one count was recorded for this clone. The chain has TRBV5-4 and TRBJ1-2; D is unresolved. V lost 0 bases and J lost 8, with 14 bases in between. Germline CDR1 is SGHNT and CDR2 is YYREEE (reference sequence). This CDR3 is built from 14 residues. CDR3 in DNA: TGTGCCAGCAGCTTGGTCGTCACCGACGAGGGCTACACCTTC. This translates into CASSLVVTDEGYTF.

The chain links TRBV7-2 to TRBJ1-5; 9 nucleotides align to TRBD1. Germline-derived CDR1 and CDR2 are SGHTA and FQGNSA. J was trimmed by 4 bases and V by 5 bases; bases with no gene match: 9. The CDR3 covers 16 residues. The CDR3 DNA reads as TGTGCCAGCAGCCCTCAGACCGGGACAGGGAATCAGCCCCAGCATTTT. It translates to CASSPQTGTGNQPQHF.

The V call is TRBV9, the J call TRBJ2-3, with D possibly TRBD1 on 6 matching bases. Germline lookup yields CDR1 SGDLS and CDR2 YYNGEE. The V end lost 4 bases, the J end lost 1 base, and 16 bases lay between the germline ends. The CDR3 totals 16 residues. CDR3 bases: TGTGCCAGCAGCTCAATACAGGGCTTGGGCACAGATACGCAGTATTTT. It encodes CASSSIQGLGTDTQYF.

This clone was detected only a few times. This chain connects TRBV7-3 to TRBJ2-1; D is perhaps TRBD1 (5 bases). Germline-derived CDR1 and CDR2 are SGHTA and FQGTGA. The V end lost 4 bases, the J end lost 9 bases, and 16 bases lay between the germline ends. The CDR3 consists of 14 residues. CDR3: CASSSLDKSGEQFF. CDR3 nucleotide sequence: TGTGCCAGCAGCTCACTGGACAAGTCAGGTGAGCAGTTCTTC.

The chain carries TRBV10-2 and TRBJ1-1, with D maybe TRBD1 (5 bases). The V gene lost 6 bases and the J gene lost 1 base, with 9 bases spanning the gap. The CDR3 is 13 amino acids. Germline V CDR1 and CDR2: WSHSY, SAAADI. The CDR3 nucleotides are TGCGCCAGCAGCGCAACAGGGAACACTGAAGCTTTCTTT. It encodes CASSATGNTEAFF.

The genes are TRBV6-6 and TRBJ1-2; D gene ambiguous. The CDR3 is 14 amino acids. Germline lookup yields CDR1 MNHNY and CDR2 SVGAGI (reference sequence). V was trimmed by 1 base and J by 0 bases, leaving 6 bases between them. The CDR3 DNA reads TGTGCCAGCAGTTACTTTGCGGCTAACTATGGCTACACCTTC. Translating it yields CASSYFAANYGYTF.

The chain joins TRBV29-1 to TRBJ1-4, with unresolved D. The CDR3 extends over 11 amino acids. V was shortened by 7 bases and J by 7 bases, with 10 bases between the two germline ends. CDR1 SQVTM and CDR2 ANQGSEA come from the germline V gene. The CDR3 bases are TGCAGCGCCCCGACCGGTGAAAAACTGTTTTTT. Translating it yields CSAPTGEKLFF.

The rearrangement links TRBV2 to TRBJ2-5; D gene ambiguous. The CDR3 length is 11 residues. Trimming removed 8 bases at V and 1 base at J, with 5 bases between. Germline CDR1 reads SNHLY; CDR2 reads FYNNEI. For the CDR3, the DNA is TGTGCCAGCCACCGCCAAGAGACCCAGTACTTC. Translated, it gives CASHRQETQYF.